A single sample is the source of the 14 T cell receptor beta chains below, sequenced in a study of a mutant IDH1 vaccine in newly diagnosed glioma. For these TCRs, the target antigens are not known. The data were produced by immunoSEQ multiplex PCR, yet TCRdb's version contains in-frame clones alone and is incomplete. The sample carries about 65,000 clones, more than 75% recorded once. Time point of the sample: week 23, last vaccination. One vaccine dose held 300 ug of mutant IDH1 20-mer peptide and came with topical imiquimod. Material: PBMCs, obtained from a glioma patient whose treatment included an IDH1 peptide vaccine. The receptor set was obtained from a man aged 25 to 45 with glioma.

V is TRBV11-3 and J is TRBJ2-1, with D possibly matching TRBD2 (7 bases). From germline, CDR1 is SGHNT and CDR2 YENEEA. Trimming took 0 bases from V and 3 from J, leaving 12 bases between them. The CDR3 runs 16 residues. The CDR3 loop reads CASSLEGRGHYNEQFF. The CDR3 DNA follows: TGTGCCAGCAGCTTAGAAGGGCGGGGGCACTACAATGAGCAGTTCTTC.

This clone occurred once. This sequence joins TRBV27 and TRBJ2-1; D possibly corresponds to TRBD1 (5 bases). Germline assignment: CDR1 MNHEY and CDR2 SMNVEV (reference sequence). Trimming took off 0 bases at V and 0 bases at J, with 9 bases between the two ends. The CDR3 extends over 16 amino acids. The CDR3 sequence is CASSLSSGASYNEQFF. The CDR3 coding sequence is TGTGCCAGCAGTTTATCGTCTGGGGCCTCCTACAATGAGCAGTTCTTC.

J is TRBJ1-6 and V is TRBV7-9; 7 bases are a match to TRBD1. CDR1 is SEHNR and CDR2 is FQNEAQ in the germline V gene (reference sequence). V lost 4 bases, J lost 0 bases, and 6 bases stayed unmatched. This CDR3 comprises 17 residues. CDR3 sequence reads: CASSSGTASSYNSPLHF. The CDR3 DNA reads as TGTGCCAGCAGCTCCGGGACAGCGAGCTCCTATAATTCACCCCTCCACTTT.

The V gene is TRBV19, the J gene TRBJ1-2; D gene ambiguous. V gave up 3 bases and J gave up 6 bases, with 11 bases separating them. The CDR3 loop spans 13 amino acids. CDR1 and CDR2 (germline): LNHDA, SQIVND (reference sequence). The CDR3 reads CASSIAGGNGYTF. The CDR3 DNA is TGTGCCAGTAGTATCGCCGGTGGGAATGGCTACACCTTC.

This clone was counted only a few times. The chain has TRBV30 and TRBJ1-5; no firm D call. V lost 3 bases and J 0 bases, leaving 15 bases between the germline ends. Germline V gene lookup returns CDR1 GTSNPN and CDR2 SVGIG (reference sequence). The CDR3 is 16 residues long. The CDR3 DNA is TGTGCCTGGAGCGTCGGCGGGTTATATAGCAATCAGCCCCAGCATTTT. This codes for CAWSVGGLYSNQPQHF.

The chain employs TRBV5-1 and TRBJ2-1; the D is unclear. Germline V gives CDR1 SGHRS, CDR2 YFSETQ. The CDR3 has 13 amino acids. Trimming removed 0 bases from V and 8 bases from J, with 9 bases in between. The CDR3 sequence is CASSLDLDDEQFF. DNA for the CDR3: TGCGCCAGCAGCTTGGATCTAGATGATGAGCAGTTCTTC.

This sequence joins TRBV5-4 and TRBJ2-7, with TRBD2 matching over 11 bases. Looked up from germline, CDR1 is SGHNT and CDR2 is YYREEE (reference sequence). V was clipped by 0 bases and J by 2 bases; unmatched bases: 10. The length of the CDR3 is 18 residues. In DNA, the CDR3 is TGTGCCAGCAGCTTGGCCAGCTTACTAGCGGGGGAACCCTACGAGCAGTACTTC. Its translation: CASSLASLLAGEPYEQYF.

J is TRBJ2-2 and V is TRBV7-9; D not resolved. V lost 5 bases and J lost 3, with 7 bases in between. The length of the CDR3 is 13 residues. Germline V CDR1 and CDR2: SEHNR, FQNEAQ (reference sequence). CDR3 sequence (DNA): TGTGCCAGCAGCCTAACGGACACCGGGGAGCTGTTTTTT. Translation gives CASSLTDTGELFF. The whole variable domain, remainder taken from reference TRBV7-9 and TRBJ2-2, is DTGVSQNPRHKITKRGQNVTFRCDPISEHNRLYWYRQTLGQGPEFLTYFQNEAQLEKSRLLSDRFSAERPKGSFSTLEIQRTEQGDSAMYLCASSLTDTGELFFGEGSRLTVL.

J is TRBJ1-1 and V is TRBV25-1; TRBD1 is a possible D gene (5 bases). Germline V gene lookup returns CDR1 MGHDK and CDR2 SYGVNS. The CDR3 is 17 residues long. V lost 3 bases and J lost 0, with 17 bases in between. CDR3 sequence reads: CASSDSILGGVNTEAFF. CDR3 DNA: TGTGCCAGCAGTGACTCAATCCTTGGGGGGGTGAACACTGAAGCTTTCTTT.

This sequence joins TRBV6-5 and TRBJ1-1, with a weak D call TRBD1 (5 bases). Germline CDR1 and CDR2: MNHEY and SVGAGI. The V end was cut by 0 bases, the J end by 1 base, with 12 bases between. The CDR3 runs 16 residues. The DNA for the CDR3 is TGTGCCAGCAGTTACTCGGGGGTAAGGCGGAACACTGAAGCTTTCTTT. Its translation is CASSYSGVRRNTEAFF.

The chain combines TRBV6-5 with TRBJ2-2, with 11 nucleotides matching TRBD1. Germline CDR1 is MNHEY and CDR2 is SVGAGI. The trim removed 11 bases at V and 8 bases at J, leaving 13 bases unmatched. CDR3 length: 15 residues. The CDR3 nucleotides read TGTGCCGCAGCGAAGGACAGGGGGCATCTGGGGGAGCTGTTTTTT. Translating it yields CAAAKDRGHLGELFF.

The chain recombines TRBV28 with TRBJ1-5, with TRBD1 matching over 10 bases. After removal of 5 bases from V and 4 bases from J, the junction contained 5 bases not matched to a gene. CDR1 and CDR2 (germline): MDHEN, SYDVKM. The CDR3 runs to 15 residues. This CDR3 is CASSDRGRGNQPQHF. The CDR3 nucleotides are TGTGCCAGCAGTGACAGGGGGCGCGGTAATCAGCCCCAGCATTTT.

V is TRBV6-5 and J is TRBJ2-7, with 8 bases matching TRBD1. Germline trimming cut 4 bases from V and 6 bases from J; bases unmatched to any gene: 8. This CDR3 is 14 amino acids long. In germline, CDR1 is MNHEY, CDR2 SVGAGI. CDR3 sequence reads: CASSFGTGHGEQYF. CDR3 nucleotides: TGTGCCAGCAGTTTCGGGACAGGCCACGGCGAGCAGTACTTC.

The CDR3 region is CASSPGSGNQPQHF. CDR3 bases: TGTGCCAGCAGTCCGGGCTCCGGCAATCAGCCCCAGCATTTT. V gene TRBV28 combines with J gene TRBJ1-5, with D unresolved. The germline V gene has CDR1 MDHEN and CDR2 SYDVKM. V lost 5 bases and J 2 bases, leaving 10 bases between the germline ends. The CDR3 totals 14 residues.